A single sample gave rise to the 26 T cell receptor beta chains below, sequenced in a study of read filtering for tumor transcriptome and immune sequencing. This library used roughly 400 ng RNA and molecular barcoded adaptors spanning alpha/delta and beta/gamma chains. One entry per CDR3 protein results from TCRdb running MiXCR on the reads. The repertoire holds roughly 67,000 distinct CDR3 sequences, with around a fifth as singletons. Sequenced material: a population of CD138-negative cells sorted from bone marrow. The receptors originated from a donor aged 40 or over with multiple myeloma.

As regards this clonotype: This may be a read error, as it is one base from a much larger clone. The chain carries TRBV18 and TRBJ2-7; 10 bases match TRBD2. CDR1 KGHSH and CDR2 LQKENI come from the germline V gene. CDR3 length: 15 amino acids. The CDR3 sequence is CASSPRGTSAIELYF. CDR3 DNA sequence: TGTGCCAGCTCACCCCGCGGGACTAGCGCTATAGAGCTGTACTTC.

A note on this clonotype: The junction departs from the called germline gene at one end, perhaps through a read error. The V call is TRBV11-1, the J call TRBJ2-7; TRBD2 might be the D (5 bases). This CDR3 is 13 amino acids long. The germline V gene has CDR1 SGHAT and CDR2 FQDESV (reference sequence). CDR3 in amino acids: CASSPGKDYEQYF. The DNA for the CDR3 is TGCGCCAGCAGCCCGGGGAAGGACTACGAGCAGTACTTC.

This clonotype came up a few times. This likely traces to a read error, being one base from a far larger clone. Because it lacks the conserved phenylalanine or tryptophan at the end, this CDR3 is likely a read error. The V gene is TRBV11-1, the J gene TRBJ2-7; D perhaps matches TRBD2 (6 bases). Germline-derived CDR1 and CDR2 are SGHAT and FQDESV (reference sequence). The CDR3 extends over 15 amino acids. The V gene lost 0 bases and the J gene lost 2 bases, with 11 bases spanning the gap. This chain's CDR3 is CASSLAGGATYEQYL. The CDR3 DNA follows: TGTGCCAGCAGCTTAGCGGGAGGTGCCACCTACGAGCAGTACCTC.

This clonotype came up many times. V and J are TRBV29-1 and TRBJ2-1; 9 bases are a match to TRBD2. Germline CDR1 and CDR2: SQVTM and ANQGSEA. The CDR3 is 13 residues long. J lost 9 bases, V lost 5 bases, and 8 bases had no gene match. CDR3 loop: CSVPAGGPGEQFF. The CDR3 DNA reads as TGCAGCGTTCCCGCGGGAGGGCCGGGTGAGCAGTTCTTC.

This clonotype was found many times. This chain joins TRBV5-1 and TRBJ2-3, with TRBD2 matching 9 bases. This CDR3 is built from 14 residues. With 5 bases clipped from V and 4 bases from J, the junction kept 5 bases outside the gene matches. The germline gives CDR1 SGHRS, CDR2 YFSETQ. This chain's CDR3 is CASSRSGGSDTQYF. The CDR3 DNA reads TGCGCCAGCAGTCGCAGCGGGGGGTCAGATACGCAGTATTTT.

This clonotype was recorded at least ten times. This rearrangement joins TRBV29-1 to TRBJ2-7; 7 bases are a match to TRBD1. The length of the CDR3 is 12 residues. Per germline, CDR1 SQVTM and CDR2 ANQGSEA. Trimming took 6 bases from V and 5 from J; bases not matched to a gene: 7. CDR3 coding DNA: TGCAGCGTCGCTACAGGGGCCCACGAGCAGTACTTC. It yields the protein CSVATGAHEQYF.

This clonotype appeared many times. The chain couples TRBV2 to TRBJ1-1; D possibly corresponds to TRBD1 (5 bases). The germline gives CDR1 SNHLY, CDR2 FYNNEI. Trimming took 1 base from V and 6 from J, leaving 15 bases between them. The CDR3 has 15 residues. The CDR3, as DNA: TGTGCCAGCAGTGAAGGCAGGGTAAACTCGGCTGAAGCTTTCTTT. Translating gives CASSEGRVNSAEAFF.

This clonotype was recorded at least ten times. This chain uses TRBV28 with TRBJ1-2; D may be TRBD1 (5 bases). Between the trimmed V and J ends, which lost 7 bases and 2 bases, there was a span of 14 bases. The CDR3 runs to 14 residues. Germline loops: CDR1 MDHEN, CDR2 SYDVKM. The CDR3 region is CASKELGRNYGYTF. The CDR3 nucleotides are TGTGCCAGCAAGGAACTGGGACGGAACTATGGCTACACCTTC.

This clonotype was picked up many times. The rearrangement uses TRBV7-9 and TRBJ2-1, with 9 bases aligning to TRBD2. After removal of 2 bases from V and 9 bases from J, the junction contained 8 bases not matched to a gene. Germline CDR1 and CDR2: SEHNR and FQNEAQ (reference sequence). The CDR3 has 15 amino acids. DNA for the CDR3: TGTGCCAGCAGCTTAATGAGACTAGCGGTCGGTGAGCAGTTCTTC. Translation gives CASSLMRLAVGEQFF.

This clonotype has more than one count but fewer than ten. The gene calls are TRBV7-8 and TRBJ2-7; 10 bases are a match to TRBD2. The CDR3 totals 16 residues. V lost 5 bases, J lost 4 bases, and 11 bases stayed unmatched. CDR1 is SGHVS, CDR2 FQNEAQ, per germline. CDR3 nucleotides: TGTGCCAGCAGCCCAATAAGAGGGACTAGCGTTTACGAGCAGTACTTC. This sequence encodes CASSPIRGTSVYEQYF.

This clonotype has ten or more counts. The rearrangement joins TRBV18 to TRBJ2-7; TRBD1 matches at 10 bases. The trim removed 5 bases at V and 0 bases at J, leaving 4 bases unmatched. This CDR3 region has 15 residues. CDR1 is KGHSH, CDR2 LQKENI, per germline. CDR3 bases: TGTGCCAGCTCAAGAGGGACAGGGGTCTCCTACGAGCAGTACTTC. As protein: CASSRGTGVSYEQYF.

This clonotype was observed at least ten times. The chain has TRBV20-1 and TRBJ2-3; D gene unclear. V lost 3 bases, J lost 11 bases, and 12 bases lay in between. Looked up from germline, CDR1 is DFQATT and CDR2 is SNEGSKA (reference sequence). This CDR3 comprises 11 residues. The CDR3 is CSASGERVQYF. In nucleotides, the CDR3 is TGCAGTGCTAGTGGGGAACGGGTGCAGTATTTT.

In regard to this clonotype: A much more abundant neighbour one base away suggests this may be a read error. J is TRBJ1-4 and V is TRBV6-1; D is unclear. The CDR3 runs 14 residues. V was pared by 3 bases and J by 10 bases, with 15 bases between. Germline values: CDR1 MNHNS, CDR2 SASEGT. CDR3 region: CASSDVREGGKLFF. The DNA of the CDR3 is TGTGCCAGCAGTGATGTGAGAGAGGGAGGAAAACTGTTTTTT.

A remark on this clonotype: A much more abundant neighbour one base away suggests this may be a read error. The chain carries TRBV7-8 and TRBJ2-7; tentatively, D is TRBD1 (5 bases). V gave up 1 base and J gave up 9 bases, with 19 bases separating them. The CDR3 spans 15 residues. CDR1 is SGHVS, CDR2 FQNEAQ, per germline. In DNA, the CDR3 is TGTGCCAGCAGCTTAGGTTCAGGGTTAACCTATGGGCAGTACTTC. It specifies CASSLGSGLTYGQYF.

At least ten counts were recorded for this clonotype. This chain connects TRBV20-1 to TRBJ2-3; tentative D call: TRBD2 (5 bases). Germline loops: CDR1 DFQATT, CDR2 SNEGSKA (reference sequence). The germline V and J ends were trimmed by 1 base and 0 bases, with 8 bases remaining between them. The CDR3 spans 14 residues. CDR3 sequence: CSARAEASTDTQYF. The CDR3 DNA is TGCAGTGCTAGAGCGGAGGCTAGCACAGATACGCAGTATTTT.

Turning to this clonotype: With only one base between it and a far larger clone, this is likely a read error. The chain joins TRBV12-3 or TRBV12-4 to TRBJ2-1; D not resolved. CDR3 length: 15 amino acids. The CDR3 DNA is TGTGCCAGCGCAAGAGCGAAAAGCTCCTACAAGGAGCAGTTCTTC. As protein: CASARAKSSYKEQFF.

This clonotype has a handful of counts. This sequence joins TRBV19 and TRBJ2-4, with D possibly TRBD2 on 5 matching bases. Germline-derived CDR1 and CDR2 are LNHDA and SQIVND (reference sequence). V lost 2 bases, J lost 6 bases, and 11 bases lay in between. The CDR3 consists of 14 residues. The CDR3 sequence: CASSISLEVNIQYF. The CDR3 DNA reads as TGTGCCAGTAGTATAAGCTTGGAGGTAAACATTCAGTACTTC.

The CDR3 sequence: CSPRGQGGRQPQHF. Here the CDR3 DNA reads TGCAGTCCGAGGGGACAGGGGGGGCGCCAACCCCAGCATTTT. This chain uses TRBV20-1 with TRBJ1-5, with 11 bases fitting TRBD1. The CDR3 contains 14 residues. With 8 bases clipped from V and 10 bases from J, the junction kept 13 bases outside the gene matches. The germline gives CDR1 DFQATT, CDR2 SNEGSKA (reference sequence).

This clonotype was counted a single time. Possible read error: a much larger clone is one base away. The chain links TRBV12-3 or TRBV12-4 to TRBJ2-2; D assignment may be TRBD1 or TRBD2 (7 bases each). The CDR3 has 15 amino acids. CDR3 region: CAGSLRQGGTGELFF. CDR3 DNA sequence: TGTGCCGGCAGTTTGCGACAGGGAGGGACCGGGGAGCTGTTTTTT.

With regard to this clonotype: A much larger clone lies a single base off, so this may be a read error. CDR3 bases: TGTGCCAGCAGCTTCGGGGGGCCCCATGAAGCTTTCTTT. This gives the protein CASSFGGPHEAFF. This chain connects TRBV11-2 to TRBJ1-1; maybe TRBD1 (6 bases). The CDR3 is made up of 13 amino acids. Per germline, CDR1 SGHAT and CDR2 FQNNGV. Trimming removed 3 bases at V and 7 bases at J, with 12 bases between.

The sample holds many counts of this clonotype. The chain uses TRBV7-3 and TRBJ2-7; TRBD2 matches at 13 bases. The V segment lost 5 bases and the J segment 1 base; nucleotides outside the gene matches: 5. Germline values: CDR1 SGHTA, CDR2 FQGTGA. The CDR3 has 16 residues. The CDR3 is CASSNWTSGGSYEQYF. The CDR3 nucleotides read TGTGCCAGCAGCAATTGGACTAGCGGGGGATCCTACGAGCAGTACTTC.

Details on this clonotype: This may be a read error: a much more frequent sequence differs by one nucleotide. V usage is TRBV10-3 and J usage is TRBJ1-3, with D perhaps TRBD1 (6 bases). Trimming took 10 bases from V and 8 from J, leaving 21 bases between them. The CDR3 has 14 residues. Germline-derived CDR1 and CDR2 are ENHRY and SYGVKD. CDR3 in amino acids: CATTPGHGGDTIYF. The CDR3 DNA follows: TGTGCCACGACTCCGGGACACGGCGGAGACACCATATATTTT.

This clonotype was recorded many times. The J gene is TRBJ2-7, the V gene TRBV11-2; D possibly corresponds to TRBD1 (6 bases). Germline CDR1 SGHAT, CDR2 FQNNGV. The V and J ends lost 5 bases and 3 bases respectively, with 17 bases between them. This CDR3 contains 15 residues. CDR3 DNA sequence: TGTGCCAGCAGCCCATCCGCACAGGGAGACTACGAGCAGTACTTC. Residues: CASSPSAQGDYEQYF. Variable domain in full (rest from reference TRBV11-2 and TRBJ2-7): EAGVAQSPRYKIIEKRQSVAFWCNPISGHATLYWYQQILGQGPKLLIQFQNNGVVDDSQLPKDRFSAERLKGVDSTLKIQPAKLEDSAVYLCASSPSAQGDYEQYFGPGTRLTVT.

This clonotype showed up many times. V is TRBV6-5 and J is TRBJ1-1; D not certain. V shed 8 bases and J shed 3 bases, with 7 bases lying between them. Looked up from germline, CDR1 is MNHEY and CDR2 is SVGAGI. This CDR3 comprises 11 residues. CDR3 loop: CASGWDTEAFF. For the CDR3, the DNA is TGTGCCAGCGGCTGGGACACTGAAGCTTTCTTT.

This clonotype was seen ten or more times. V is TRBV20-1 and J is TRBJ2-6; D ambiguous. With 4 bases removed from V and 4 bases from J, the gap between germline ends came to 11 bases. The CDR3 runs 14 residues. CDR1 and CDR2 from the germline V gene are DFQATT and SNEGSKA (reference sequence). The CDR3 DNA reads TGCAGTGCTAAATCCTGGACGGGGGCCAACGTCCTGACTTTC. It is translated as CSAKSWTGANVLTF.

This chain links TRBV24-1 with TRBJ1-1; D perhaps matches TRBD1 (5 bases). Looked up from germline, CDR1 is KGHDR and CDR2 is SFDVKD. V lost 8 bases, J lost 0 bases, and 18 bases lay in between. The CDR3 contains 16 residues. CDR3 protein: CATTLSTGGLNTEAFF. CDR3 bases: TGTGCCACCACTTTAAGTACCGGGGGACTGAACACTGAAGCTTTCTTT.